This T cell receptor beta chain originates from a study of blood T cell repertoires in COVID-19. Study background: There were acute and convalescent COVID-19 samples, and they came from the United States, Italy and Spain.

Clones were read by immunoSEQ multiplex PCR, and TCRdb kept only the in-frame ones, dropping some. Here the sample spans 62,000 or so clones, about 76% being singletons. This clone was detected once. Trimming stripped 1 base from V and 7 bases from J, with 10 bases between. The CDR3 runs to 14 residues. Germline V gives CDR1 SGHAT, CDR2 FQNNGV. The source material was peripheral blood. The chain has TRBV11-2 and TRBJ1-4, with D perhaps TRBD1 (5 bases). This receptor was obtained from a human donor in a cohort sampled during active COVID-19. CDR3 in DNA: TGTGCCAGCAGCTTAGCAGTAGGGGTTGAAAAACTGTTTTTT. This gives the protein CASSLAVGVEKLFF.